The T cell receptor (beta chain) described here comes from a study of blood T cell repertoires in COVID-19. Study information: Acute and convalescent COVID-19 specimens originated in the United States, Italy and Spain.

Sequencing was performed with immunoSEQ multiplex PCR; in TCRdb, only in-frame clones are kept and a portion is missing. Of approximately 25,000 clones in the sample, around 74% were seen once. This sequence originates from a man in his fifties with COVID-19, enrolled during active disease. Sequencing was performed on peripheral blood.

DNA of the CDR3: TGTGCCAGCAGTGACAGGGGCGACACTGAAGCTTTCTTT. This translates into CASSDRGDTEAFF. V usage is TRBV2 and J usage is TRBJ1-1; perhaps TRBD1 as D (6 bases). Per the germline V gene, CDR1 is SNHLY and CDR2 is FYNNEI. This CDR3 comprises 13 residues. V was trimmed by 3 bases and J by 3 bases, leaving 8 bases between them.